What follows are 20 T cell receptor beta chains derived from one specimen sequenced in a study of T-cell memory formation after mild COVID-19. Using its own MiXCR run on the 5' RACE reads, TCRdb lists one record per CDR3 protein. In the table there are roughly 80,000 distinct CDR3 sequences, about 23% of which are singletons. Sequenced material: PBMCs or a T cell subset sorted from them (not recorded which). These receptors all come from a man aged 18 to 29 who had mild COVID-19 (a few samples of this study predate the infection). Cell type and time point are not known.

The gene calls are TRBV5-1 and TRBJ2-1, with 15 bases identical to TRBD2. Germline CDR1 reads SGHRS; CDR2 reads YFSETQ. The CDR3 is 18 amino acids. The J segment lost 5 bases and the V segment lost 0 bases, leaving 6 bases of the junction unmatched. The CDR3 bases are TGCGCCAGCAGCTTGGCCGGACTAGCGGGGGGGCAGGACAATGAGCAGTTCTTC. As protein: CASSLAGLAGGQDNEQFF.

This chain uses TRBV5-6 with TRBJ2-7, with 9 bases that match TRBD2. The CDR3 extends over 18 amino acids. J was trimmed by 5 bases and V by 4 bases; bases with no gene match: 19. Germline V CDR1 and CDR2: SGHDT, YYEEEE. Here the CDR3 DNA reads TGTGCCAGCAGCCGAGTTGCGACTAGCGGAGCTCTAACGGACGAGCAGTACTTC. Translation gives CASSRVATSGALTDEQYF.

The rearrangement links TRBV9 to TRBJ2-1; D gene uncertain. CDR3 length equals 15 residues. V lost 0 bases to trimming and J lost 4 bases, with 11 bases between them. The V gene's germline CDR1 is SGDLS and CDR2 YYNGEE. The CDR3 loop reads CASSVEWQPYNEQFF. The DNA for the CDR3 is TGTGCCAGCAGCGTAGAATGGCAGCCGTACAATGAGCAGTTCTTC.

This chain uses TRBV12-3 or TRBV12-4 with TRBJ2-5; possibly TRBD2 for D (6 bases). With 2 bases removed from V and 10 bases from J, the gap between germline ends came to 11 bases. The CDR3 contains 12 residues. The chain's CDR3 is CASSLLLRGQYF. The CDR3 coding sequence is TGTGCCAGCAGTTTACTCCTGCGGGGCCAGTACTTC.

This rearrangement joins TRBV5-1 to TRBJ1-2; TRBD1 aligns across 7 bases. Per the germline V gene, CDR1 is SGHRS and CDR2 is YFSETQ. The V gene end was trimmed by 3 bases and the J gene end by 3 bases; junction bases not matched to a gene: 8. The CDR3 consists of 15 residues. The DNA for the CDR3 is TGCGCCAGCAGCTCCTACAGGGGATCGGACTATGGCTACACCTTC. Residues: CASSSYRGSDYGYTF.

The chain couples TRBV6-6 to TRBJ2-1; possibly TRBD1 for D (7 bases). Deletions cut 2 bases from V and 6 bases from J, with 14 bases between. CDR1 and CDR2 (germline): MNHNY, SVGAGI (reference sequence). CDR3 size: 15 residues. This CDR3 is CASSYDRAGSNEQFF. DNA for the CDR3: TGTGCCAGCAGTTACGACAGGGCGGGGAGCAATGAGCAGTTCTTC.

The rearrangement uses TRBV23-1 and TRBJ2-7, with TRBD1 identical over 10 bases. TRBV23-1 is an ORF; its function is uncertain. J lost 6 bases, V lost 8 bases, and 22 bases had no gene match. This CDR3 contains 18 residues. Here the CDR3 reads CASRNSPNPRTGGGEQYV. The CDR3 DNA reads as TGCGCCAGCCGGAACTCCCCCAATCCGAGGACAGGGGGTGGCGAGCAGTACGTC.

The chain combines TRBV19 with TRBJ1-4, with D unresolved. The CDR3 runs to 17 residues. Looked up from germline, CDR1 is LNHDA and CDR2 is SQIVND (reference sequence). The ends were cut back, 3 bases at V and 1 base at J, with 15 bases in the middle. In nucleotides, the CDR3 is TGTGCCAGTAGTATTAAGGCTGGCGTCGGAACTAATGAAAAACTGTTTTTT. It translates to CASSIKAGVGTNEKLFF.

V usage is TRBV24-1 and J usage is TRBJ1-1; TRBD1 agrees at 7 bases. The V segment lost 8 bases and the J segment 0 bases; nucleotides outside the gene matches: 5. Germline lookup yields CDR1 KGHDR and CDR2 SFDVKD. CDR3 size: 14 residues. The CDR3 loop is CATTTDRMNTEAFF. The CDR3 DNA reads as TGTGCCACCACCACGGACAGGATGAACACTGAAGCTTTCTTT.

This chain's CDR3 is CATDTIAGASYEQYV. DNA of the CDR3: TGTGCCACAGACACTATAGCGGGGGCCTCCTACGAGCAGTACGTC. The chain recombines TRBV24-1 with TRBJ2-7, with TRBD2 identical over 9 bases. Germline CDR1 reads KGHDR; CDR2 reads SFDVKD. After removal of 10 bases from V and 0 bases from J, the junction contained 9 bases not matched to a gene. This CDR3 region has 15 residues.

The chain carries TRBV27 and TRBJ2-7; the match to TRBD1 covers 9 bases. There are 14 residues in the CDR3. The V gene end was trimmed by 8 bases and the J gene end by 1 base; junction bases not matched to a gene: 6. Looked up from germline, CDR1 is MNHEY and CDR2 is SMNVEV (reference sequence). This CDR3 reads CASSDRGVSYEQYF. The DNA of the CDR3 is TGTGCCAGCTCGGACAGGGGTGTATCCTACGAGCAGTACTTC.

This clonotype was counted a few times. This rearrangement joins TRBV6-1 to TRBJ2-1; D is ambiguous. Germline V CDR1 and CDR2: MNHNS, SASEGT. V lost 5 bases and J 6 bases, leaving 11 bases between the germline ends. The CDR3 has 13 residues. CDR3 bases: TGTGCCAGCAGTCACGCAGAAACCAATGAGCAGTTCTTC. It is translated as CASSHAETNEQFF.

The chain is built from TRBV6-5 and TRBJ1-1; perhaps TRBD1 as D (6 bases). CDR1 is MNHEY and CDR2 is SVGAGI in the germline V gene. CDR3 size: 17 residues. Between the trimmed V and J ends, which lost 0 bases and 5 bases, there was a span of 19 bases. The CDR3: CASSYSNWGQVETEAFF. CDR3 bases: TGTGCCAGCAGTTACTCGAATTGGGGGCAGGTAGAAACTGAAGCTTTCTTT.

This clonotype is medium-sized. The chain joins TRBV11-2 to TRBJ1-1; 7 positions match TRBD1. The CDR3 sequence is 17 residues long. The J segment lost 1 base and the V segment lost 4 bases, leaving 12 bases of the junction unmatched. Germline CDR1 reads SGHAT; CDR2 reads FQNNGV. The CDR3 region is CASSSPGGTARNTEAFF. In DNA form, the CDR3 reads TGTGCCAGCAGCTCCCCAGGGGGTACGGCAAGGAACACTGAAGCTTTCTTT.

In its sample, this clonotype was seen a few times. The chain is built from TRBV28 and TRBJ1-1; no clear D gene. V shed 3 bases and J shed 3 bases, with 14 bases lying between them. From germline, CDR1 is MDHEN and CDR2 SYDVKM. The CDR3 loop spans 15 amino acids. The CDR3 nucleotides read TGTGCCAGCAGTTTGATGATAGGGAGGGACACTGAAGCTTTCTTT. It specifies CASSLMIGRDTEAFF.

J is TRBJ2-2 and V is TRBV4-3, with D uncertain. Trimming removed 1 base from V and 6 bases from J, with 9 bases in between. Per germline, CDR1 LGHNA and CDR2 YSLEER. The CDR3 length is 14 residues. The CDR3 DNA reads TGCGCCAGCAGCCAAGTCCGGACCCCCGGGGAGCTGTTTTTT. Translation gives CASSQVRTPGELFF.

This chain uses TRBV7-2 with TRBJ1-5; no definite D call. The germline gives CDR1 SGHTA, CDR2 FQGNSA. This CDR3 contains 14 residues. The V end was cut by 4 bases, the J end by 2 bases, with 9 bases between. The CDR3, as DNA: TGTGCCAGCAGCTCGGAGTACGGCAATCAGCCCCAGCATTTT. Protein product: CASSSEYGNQPQHF.

This clonotype was seen a handful of times. The V and J genes are TRBV6-5 and TRBJ2-2; 9 bases align to TRBD2. CDR1 MNHEY and CDR2 SVGAGI come from the germline V gene. Losses at the gene ends were 2 bases for V and 6 bases for J; bases not matched to a gene: 10. This CDR3 is built from 17 residues. The CDR3 DNA sequence: TGTGCCAGCAGTTACGGCCTGCGGGGGGGCCAGGCCGGGGAGCTGTTTTTT. Amino acid sequence: CASSYGLRGGQAGELFF.

This clonotype was picked up one time. This chain links TRBV5-1 with TRBJ2-5, with 10 bases matching TRBD1. This CDR3 spans 16 amino acids. Germline-derived CDR1 and CDR2 are SGHRS and YFSETQ. V shed 7 bases and J 7 bases; nucleotides not matched to a gene: 16. The CDR3 here is CASRRPGQGPRVTQYF. The CDR3 DNA reads TGCGCCAGCCGAAGGCCGGGACAGGGGCCTCGGGTGACCCAGTACTTC.

This clonotype occurred a few times. This chain connects TRBV2 to TRBJ2-1; D is ambiguous. Germline values: CDR1 SNHLY, CDR2 FYNNEI. V was shortened by 2 bases and J by 9 bases, with 14 bases between the two germline ends. The CDR3 has 14 residues. CDR3 sequence reads: CASSEPDRAVEQFF. In DNA form, the CDR3 reads TGTGCCAGCAGTGAACCCGACCGAGCTGTTGAGCAGTTCTTC. Looking up the rest from reference TRBV2 and TRBJ2-1 gives the full variable domain: EPEVTQTPSHQVTQMGQEVILRCVPISNHLYFYWYRQILGQKVEFLVSFYNNEISEKSEIFDDQFSVERPDGSNFTLKIRSTKLEDSAMYFCASSEPDRAVEQFFGPGTRLTVL.